These 19 T cell receptor beta chains share one sample of origin, sequenced in a study of T cells after somatic rescue of genetic block. Assay: immunoSEQ multiplex PCR; the TCRdb copy retains only in-frame clones and omits some. The data hold 70,000 or so clones, with 92% observed a single time. The sample taken for sequencing was peripheral blood mononuclear cells (PBMCs). Every receptor here comes from a man aged 40-50 years.

V gene TRBV7-6 combines with J gene TRBJ2-3; 8 nucleotides agree with TRBD2. With V trimmed by 1 base and J by 1 base, 1 base remained unmatched. Germline CDR1 and CDR2: SGHVS and FNYEAQ. This CDR3 has 15 amino acids. The DNA of the CDR3 is TGTGCCAGCAGCTTAGGAGCGGGGGGCACAGATACGCAGTATTTT. Its protein is CASSLGAGGTDTQYF.

The V call is TRBV7-3, the J call TRBJ2-1, with D unresolved. Trimming stripped 3 bases from V and 3 bases from J, with 6 bases between. CDR1 is SGHTA and CDR2 is FQGTGA in the germline V gene. The CDR3 is 13 residues long. CDR3 sequence: CASSFTDYNEQFF. CDR3 bases: TGTGCCAGCAGCTTCACAGACTACAATGAGCAGTTCTTC.

This clone was found once. The chain couples TRBV28 to TRBJ1-5, with 8 bases that match TRBD1. The CDR3 has 19 amino acids. CDR1 is MDHEN, CDR2 SYDVKM, per germline. V dropped 2 bases and J dropped 0; count of bases not matched to a gene: 12. DNA of the CDR3: TGTGCCAGCAGTTTAGTAGCAGGGGGCGGGCGTTATAGCAATCAGCCCCAGCATTTT. Protein: CASSLVAGGGRYSNQPQHF.

The chain recombines TRBV5-1 with TRBJ2-3; TRBD2 matches 9 bases. Trimming at V came to 7 bases and at J to 5 bases, leaving 8 bases not matched to a gene. CDR1 is SGHRS, CDR2 YFSETQ, per germline. The CDR3 is made up of 14 amino acids. CDR3 in amino acids: CASCSGSGIDTQYF. The DNA for the CDR3 is TGCGCCAGCTGTAGCGGGAGTGGTATAGATACGCAGTATTTT.

This chain uses TRBV6-5 with TRBJ2-7, with 8 bases matching TRBD1. This CDR3 is 15 amino acids long. Germline V gives CDR1 MNHEY, CDR2 SVGAGI. V lost 7 bases to trimming and J lost 4 bases; unmatched junction nucleotides: 12. CDR3 nucleotide sequence: TGTGCCAGCATTCAAGCCGGGACAGGAAGATACGAGCAGTACTTC. Translation: CASIQAGTGRYEQYF.

V is TRBV11-2 and J is TRBJ2-2; D perhaps matches TRBD2 (5 bases). Trimming removed 3 bases at V and 2 bases at J, with 16 bases between. Germline CDR1 is SGHAT and CDR2 is FQNNGV. The CDR3 is made up of 17 amino acids. Here the CDR3 reads CASSFPQGSGNTGELFF. The CDR3 DNA reads TGTGCCAGCAGCTTCCCCCAAGGCTCGGGAAACACCGGGGAGCTGTTTTTT.

The CDR3 sequence: CAWSPSRGYTF. CDR3 DNA sequence: TGTGCCTGGAGTCCCTCCCGTGGCTACACCTTC. This chain links TRBV30 with TRBJ1-2; D ambiguous. V was shortened by 2 bases and J by 7 bases, with 8 bases between the two germline ends. Per germline, CDR1 GTSNPN and CDR2 SVGIG (reference sequence). The CDR3 length is 11 residues.

The chain has TRBV18 and TRBJ2-2; 12 positions agree with TRBD2. Germline V gene lookup returns CDR1 KGHSH and CDR2 LQKENI. V dropped 8 bases and J dropped 8; count of bases not matched to a gene: 9. The CDR3 runs 15 residues. The CDR3 here is CASTPSGRASGELFF. CDR3 nucleotides: TGTGCCAGCACGCCTAGCGGGAGGGCCTCTGGGGAGCTGTTTTTT.

V usage is TRBV7-2 and J usage is TRBJ2-7; no definite D call. This CDR3 region has 14 residues. V lost 7 bases, J lost 0 bases, and 13 bases lay in between. Germline lookup yields CDR1 SGHTA and CDR2 FQGNSA. The CDR3 nucleotides read TGTGCCAGCACCTTCTTCATCAGCTCCTACGAGCAGTACTTC. It yields the protein CASTFFISSYEQYF.

The V and J genes are TRBV28 and TRBJ1-4; 10 bases line up with TRBD1. The CDR3 contains 15 residues. V dropped 2 bases and J dropped 6; count of bases not matched to a gene: 3. Germline CDR1 MDHEN, CDR2 SYDVKM. Written as DNA, the CDR3 is TGTGCCAGCAGTTTAGGGACAGGGGAAGATGAAAAACTGTTTTTT. Its protein product is CASSLGTGEDEKLFF.

This clone was counted a single time. The V gene is TRBV19, the J gene TRBJ2-2, with 9 bases aligning to TRBD2. Unmatched junction bases numbered 15, after V lost 9 bases and J lost 4 bases. CDR1 and CDR2 from the germline V gene are LNHDA and SQIVND (reference sequence). This CDR3 is 17 amino acids long. Written as DNA, the CDR3 is TGTGCCAGGCCTTTGGGCGAGCGGGAGGTCTGCACCGGGGAGCTGTTTTTT. Translated, it gives CARPLGEREVCTGELFF. Full variable domain (remainder filled in from reference TRBV19 and TRBJ2-2): DGGITQSPKYLFRKEGQNVTLSCEQNLNHDAMYWYRQDPGQGLRLIYYSQIVNDFQKGDIAEGYSVSREKKESFPLTVTSAQKNPTAFYLCARPLGEREVCTGELFFGEGSRLTVL.

The V gene is TRBV4-2, the J gene TRBJ2-7; 7 bases map to TRBD1. The junction had 9 bases not matched to a gene; V was cut back by 4 bases and J by 0 bases. Germline V gene lookup returns CDR1 LGHNA and CDR2 YNFKEQ. This CDR3 comprises 16 residues. CDR3 sequence (DNA): TGTGCCAGCAGCCGCGGACAGGTCCCCAGCTCCTACGAGCAGTACTTC. Protein sequence: CASSRGQVPSSYEQYF.

Written as DNA, the CDR3 is TGTGCCAGTAGTGAAGCCGAGAGCTCCTACAATGAGCAGTTCTTC. Protein product: CASSEAESSYNEQFF. The chain recombines TRBV19 with TRBJ2-1; no clear D. The CDR3 has 15 residues. The germline V and J ends were trimmed by 5 bases and 0 bases, with 11 bases remaining between them. Germline V CDR1 and CDR2: LNHDA, SQIVND (reference sequence). Supplemented by reference TRBV19 and TRBJ2-1, the full variable domain reads DGGITQSPKYLFRKEGQNVTLSCEQNLNHDAMYWYRQDPGQGLRLIYYSQIVNDFQKGDIAEGYSVSREKKESFPLTVTSAQKNPTAFYLCASSEAESSYNEQFFGPGTRLTVL.

This rearrangement joins TRBV28 to TRBJ2-3; 16 positions match TRBD2. With V trimmed by 5 bases and J by 5 bases, 7 bases remained unmatched. CDR1 MDHEN and CDR2 SYDVKM come from the germline V gene. The CDR3 spans 17 residues. CDR3 DNA sequence: TGTGCCAGCAGTGCCCCCGGGACTAGCGGGAGGGTAGATACGCAGTATTTT. This translates into CASSAPGTSGRVDTQYF. The entire variable domain, with the rest obtained from reference TRBV28 and TRBJ2-3, is as follows: DVKVTQSSRYLVKRTGEKVFLECVQDMDHENMFWYRQDPGLGLRLIYFSYDVKMKEKGDIPEGYSVSREKKERFSLILESASTNQTSMYLCASSAPGTSGRVDTQYFGPGTRLTVL.

V usage is TRBV21-1 and J usage is TRBJ2-3; TRBD2 is the table's D call, not checked against the DNA. TRBV21-1 is recorded as a pseudogene. The CDR3 runs to 16 residues. CDR3 amino acids: CASSKGWAGGLDTQYF. The CDR3 DNA follows: TGTGCCAGCAGCAAAGGATGGGCGGGGGGGCTGGATACGCAGTATTTT.

In its sample, this clone was seen a few times. The gene calls are TRBV2 and TRBJ1-2; D is unclear. V gave up 6 bases and J gave up 4 bases, with 18 bases separating them. This CDR3 is built from 15 residues. Germline-derived CDR1 and CDR2 are SNHLY and FYNNEI. In DNA, the CDR3 is TGTGCCAGCAGACTATTGGACCGTAAGCCCTATGGCTACACCTTC. Its protein product is CASRLLDRKPYGYTF.

Regarding this clone: This CDR3 is also generated by other DNA sequences in the sample. The V call is TRBV5-6, the J call TRBJ2-2, with unresolved D. This CDR3 is 13 amino acids long. CDR1 is SGHDT and CDR2 is YYEEEE in the germline V gene. V was clipped by 0 bases and J by 5 bases, with 5 bases between them. CDR3 DNA: TGTGCCAGCAGCTTGGGACGGACCGGGGAGCTGTTTTTT. Translating gives CASSLGRTGELFF.

The chain joins TRBV18 to TRBJ2-1; D is perhaps TRBD1 (5 bases). The CDR3 has 14 residues. V was cut by 8 bases and J by 5 bases, with 16 bases left in between. Germline CDR1 is KGHSH and CDR2 is LQKENI. CDR3 sequence reads: CASAYLQANNEQFF. In DNA form, the CDR3 reads TGTGCCAGCGCCTATTTACAGGCAAACAATGAGCAGTTCTTC.

V is TRBV27 and J is TRBJ2-1, with D tentatively TRBD2 (6 bases). The CDR3 runs to 15 residues. Germline CDR1 is MNHEY and CDR2 is SMNVEV (reference sequence). Trimming pared 5 bases from V and 3 bases from J, leaving 14 bases between. The CDR3 coding sequence is TGTGCCAGCAGTATAGCGGCAGACAACTACAATGAGCAGTTCTTC. Amino acid sequence: CASSIAADNYNEQFF.